The T cell receptor (beta chain) described here comes from a study of cytomegalovirus exposure and HLA in healthy donors. Findings and limits, study-wide: Three CMV-associated chains proved CMV antigen-specific in vitro. First-cohort TCR clusters tended to co-occur in the approximately 120 validation repertoires, a later analysis found. Among TCR sequences, most were rare, though some public TCRs appeared in many donors.

Concerning this clone: The antigen is unknown.

Only in-frame clones appear in the TCRdb table, and some are missing; sequencing was by immunoSEQ multiplex PCR. The data contain 300,000 to 350,000 clones, 88% of them singletons. Separate from the approximately 730-subject first cohort, the roughly 120-subject validation cohort was the one that the donors belonged to. V shed 7 bases and J 7 bases; nucleotides not matched to a gene: 4. Germline loops: CDR1 MNHEY, CDR2 SVGAGI. The CDR3 extends over 14 amino acids. The chain is built from TRBV6-5 and TRBJ1-6, with TRBD1 identical over 10 bases. Sample: PBMCs. The receptor comes from a man in his thirties or forties in good health and CMV-seronegative. CDR3 DNA: TGTGCCAGCACCAGGGGACAGGGGAATTCACCCCTCCACTTT. It encodes CASTRGQGNSPLHF.